This T cell receptor (beta chain) originates from a study of cytomegalovirus exposure and HLA in healthy donors. Study-wide results and limits: Later, TCR association rates were found to vary by HLA locus, highest for DRB1 and lowest for HLA-C. A classifier reportedly called cytomegalovirus status with high sensitivity and specificity. The study listed some 160 cytomegalovirus-associated TCR beta chains.

This clone was detected a few times. Its antigen is still unknown. The V gene's germline CDR1 is MDHEN and CDR2 SYDVKM. The CDR3 is 14 amino acids. V lost 1 base to trimming and J lost 0 bases, with 4 bases between them. Vbeta (60) and Jbeta (13) primers were used in the PCR. Measured with immunoSEQ multiplex PCR; TCRdb has only the in-frame clones, and not every one. This sample has around 140,000 clones; approximately 63% occur once, and the top ten carry 2% to 2.5%. The TCR originated in a woman between 55 and 75 years old in good health and CMV-seropositive. The chain recombines TRBV28 with TRBJ1-3; D is uncertain. The material sequenced was PBMCs. The CDR3 DNA reads as TGTGCCAGCAGTTTATTAGACTCTGGAAACACCATATATTTT. Translation: CASSLLDSGNTIYF. Filled out from reference TRBV28 and TRBJ1-3, the complete variable domain reads DVKVTQSSRYLVKRTGEKVFLECVQDMDHENMFWYRQDPGLGLRLIYFSYDVKMKEKGDIPEGYSVSREKKERFSLILESASTNQTSMYLCASSLLDSGNTIYFGEGSWLTVV.